What follows are 30 T cell receptor beta chains derived from one specimen sequenced in a study of blood T cell repertoires in COVID-19. TCRdb keeps only in-frame clones here, not all; method: immunoSEQ multiplex PCR. This sample has about 120,000 clones, with around 88% found just once. Sequencing used peripheral blood. The receptors shown here come from a woman between 45 and 65 years old with active or convalescent COVID-19.

Comment on this clone: Within the sample, other DNA sequences also encode this same CDR3. J is TRBJ1-5 and V is TRBV6-2 or TRBV6-3; TRBD1 aligns across 8 bases. This CDR3 comprises 13 residues. V was pared by 4 bases and J by 5 bases, with 1 base of the junction left unmatched. Looked up from germline, CDR1 is MNHEY and CDR2 is SVGEGT. The CDR3 bases are TGTGCCAGCAGTTTGACAGGGGATCAGCCCCAGCATTTT. Translated: CASSLTGDQPQHF.

This chain links TRBV5-1 with TRBJ1-3, with unresolved D. The CDR3 is 15 residues long. The V gene's germline CDR1 is SGHRS and CDR2 YFSETQ. Trimming pared 4 bases from V and 0 bases from J, leaving 11 bases between. The CDR3 sequence is CASSPFSGSGNTIYF. The CDR3 region has the DNA TGCGCCAGCAGCCCCTTCTCCGGCTCTGGAAACACCATATATTTT.

The chain uses TRBV6-5 and TRBJ2-3, with 10 bases matching TRBD2. J gave up 5 bases and V 6 bases, and 5 bases lay outside the gene matches. This CDR3 has 14 amino acids. Germline-derived CDR1 and CDR2 are MNHEY and SVGAGI. CDR3 protein: CASSSRLAGDTQYF. CDR3 sequence (DNA): TGTGCCAGCAGCTCAAGACTAGCGGGAGATACGCAGTATTTT.

The chain couples TRBV3-1 (or the pseudogene TRBV3-2) to TRBJ1-1; D uncertain. V gave up 0 bases and J gave up 0 bases, with 8 bases separating them. This CDR3 has 15 amino acids. The V gene's germline CDR1 is LGHDT and CDR2 YNNKEL (reference sequence). This chain's CDR3 is CASSQETKLNTEAFF. The CDR3, as DNA: TGTGCCAGCAGCCAAGAAACGAAGCTGAACACTGAAGCTTTCTTT.

The genes are TRBV7-2 and TRBJ2-2; D possibly corresponds to TRBD1 (6 bases). V lost 3 bases to trimming and J lost 3 bases, with 11 bases between them. This CDR3 is 15 amino acids long. The germline gives CDR1 SGHTA, CDR2 FQGNSA. Here the CDR3 DNA reads TGTGCCAGCAGCTTCACAGGGCAGCACACCGGGGAGCTGTTTTTT. It codes for CASSFTGQHTGELFF.

The rearrangement joins TRBV6-1 to TRBJ2-5; TRBD2 matches 7 bases. CDR3 size: 15 residues. V lost 3 bases, J lost 3 bases, and 7 bases stayed unmatched. CDR1 is MNHNS and CDR2 is SASEGT in the germline V gene. DNA for the CDR3: TGTGCCAGCAGTGAGGGAGGGGTGCCCGAAGAGACCCAGTACTTC. It is translated as CASSEGGVPEETQYF.

The chain combines TRBV5-1 with TRBJ2-7; 7 bases fit TRBD2. Germline V gives CDR1 SGHRS, CDR2 YFSETQ. This CDR3 region has 14 residues. Germline trimming cut 2 bases from V and 7 bases from J; bases unmatched to any gene: 9. CDR3 nucleotide sequence: TGCGCCAGCAGCTTCGGACTCCCGGGGGGTGAGCAGTACTTC. This translates into CASSFGLPGGEQYF.

The J gene is TRBJ2-3, the V gene TRBV10-3; no clear D. CDR3 length: 15 residues. Trimming pared 3 bases from V and 4 bases from J, leaving 14 bases between. Germline CDR1 is ENHRY and CDR2 is SYGVKD. CDR3: CAISDSSKRSDTQYF. The CDR3 coding sequence is TGTGCCATCAGTGACTCATCTAAACGATCAGATACGCAGTATTTT.

The chain couples TRBV7-8 to TRBJ2-7; 8 bases are shared with TRBD1. In germline, CDR1 is SGHVS, CDR2 FQNEAQ. This CDR3 has 13 residues. J gave up 12 bases and V 1 base, and 8 bases lay outside the gene matches. CDR3 bases: TGTGCCAGCAGCTTAGTGGGAACAGGGGGGTCGTACTTC. Residues: CASSLVGTGGSYF.

The chain employs TRBV28 and TRBJ1-2; 12 bases align to TRBD1. V lost 6 bases, J lost 8 bases, and 4 bases stayed unmatched. This CDR3 is built from 13 residues. Germline CDR1 reads MDHEN; CDR2 reads SYDVKM. The CDR3 protein is CASSQGTGGGYTF. In nucleotides, the CDR3 is TGTGCCAGCAGCCAAGGGACAGGGGGCGGCTACACCTTC.

This clone was recorded only once. The chain joins TRBV28 to TRBJ1-5; the D is unclear. CDR1 MDHEN and CDR2 SYDVKM come from the germline V gene. V was cut by 5 bases and J by 4 bases, with 15 bases left in between. The CDR3 consists of 15 residues. In nucleotides, the CDR3 is TGTGCCAGCAGTGGGAGACACGAGTATAATCAGCCCCAGCATTTT. Encoded protein: CASSGRHEYNQPQHF.

The chain joins TRBV4-1 to TRBJ2-5, with a tentative D call TRBD2 (5 bases). CDR3 size: 15 residues. V was trimmed by 1 base and J by 1 base, leaving 10 bases between them. Germline loops: CDR1 MGHRA, CDR2 YSYEKL. DNA for the CDR3: TGCGCCAGCAGCCAAGTTCGAGGGATCCAAGAGACCCAGTACTTC. Encoded protein: CASSQVRGIQETQYF.

This chain connects TRBV20-1 to TRBJ2-3; TRBD1 agrees at 7 bases. This CDR3 is 15 amino acids long. Germline-derived CDR1 and CDR2 are DFQATT and SNEGSKA (reference sequence). Trimming at V came to 3 bases and at J to 2 bases, leaving 8 bases not matched to a gene. CDR3 coding DNA: TGCAGTGCTAGTTACGACAGGGTGGTCACAGATACGCAGTATTTT. Translating gives CSASYDRVVTDTQYF.

The chain joins TRBV19 to TRBJ1-2; 7 positions match TRBD1. This CDR3 spans 14 amino acids. Germline trimming cut 6 bases from V and 4 bases from J; bases unmatched to any gene: 8. Germline V gene data show CDR1 as LNHDA and CDR2 as SQIVND (reference sequence). The CDR3 nucleotides read TGTGCCAGTAGCCAACAGGGGACAACCTATGGCTACACCTTC. It encodes CASSQQGTTYGYTF.

Concerning this clone itself: Within the sample, other DNA sequences also encode this same CDR3. The chain joins TRBV28 to TRBJ2-1; D may be TRBD2 (5 bases). V lost 3 bases, J lost 8 bases, and 5 bases lay in between. Per germline, CDR1 MDHEN and CDR2 SYDVKM. The CDR3 spans 11 residues. The CDR3 reads CASSLRDEQFF. The CDR3, as DNA: TGTGCCAGCAGTTTGAGGGATGAGCAGTTCTTC.

V is TRBV24-1 and J is TRBJ2-2, with 12 nucleotides matching TRBD1. J lost 2 bases, V lost 4 bases, and 7 bases had no gene match. CDR3 length: 18 residues. In germline, CDR1 is KGHDR, CDR2 SFDVKD. CDR3 in DNA: TGTGCCACCAGTGACGCACCGGGACAGGGGGCTAACACCGGGGAGCTGTTTTTT. Its translation: CATSDAPGQGANTGELFF.

V and J are TRBV29-1 and TRBJ1-1; no reliable D call. This CDR3 comprises 13 residues. Trimming removed 5 bases from V and 0 bases from J, with 10 bases in between. Germline V gene data show CDR1 as SQVTM and CDR2 as ANQGSEA. CDR3 nucleotides: TGCAGCGTTTGTACTCCCGTGAACACTGAAGCTTTCTTT. Protein product: CSVCTPVNTEAFF. The full variable domain, in which reference TRBV29-1 and TRBJ1-1 provide the parts outside the CDR3, is SAVISQKPSRDICQRGTSLTIQCQVDSQVTMMFWYRQQPGQSLTLIATANQGSEATYESGFVIDKFPISRPNLTFSTLTVSNMSPEDSSIYLCSVCTPVNTEAFFGQGTRLTVV.

The chain carries TRBV6-5 and TRBJ1-1; D gene uncertain. The germline V gene has CDR1 MNHEY and CDR2 SVGAGI. The CDR3 is 12 amino acids. Trimming stripped 6 bases from V and 0 bases from J, with 5 bases between. This CDR3 is CASSFLNTEAFF. The DNA of the CDR3 is TGTGCCAGCAGCTTTTTGAACACTGAAGCTTTCTTT.

The chain uses TRBV5-4 and TRBJ2-5, with a tentative D call TRBD1 (6 bases). Germline CDR1 is SGHNT and CDR2 is YYREEE (reference sequence). The V gene lost 1 base and the J gene lost 1 base, with 8 bases spanning the gap. The CDR3 covers 14 residues. The CDR3 nucleotides read TGTGCCAGCAGCTTGAGGACAGCCCAAGAGACCCAGTACTTC. Translating gives CASSLRTAQETQYF.

The V and J genes are TRBV4-1 and TRBJ2-1; no definite D call. This CDR3 has 16 amino acids. The V end was cut by 0 bases, the J end by 6 bases, with 15 bases between. The germline CDR1 and CDR2 sequences are MGHRA and YSYEKL. The CDR3 DNA follows: TGCGCCAGCAGCCAAGATAGGAGTCCGGTTTTCAATGAGCAGTTCTTC. Translating it yields CASSQDRSPVFNEQFF.

The rearrangement uses TRBV19 and TRBJ1-5; D is undetermined. V lost 7 bases, J lost 7 bases, and 5 bases lay in between. The germline V gene has CDR1 LNHDA and CDR2 SQIVND (reference sequence). The CDR3 is 10 amino acids. The chain's CDR3 is CASNRQPQHF. Here the CDR3 DNA reads TGTGCCAGTAATAGACAGCCCCAGCATTTT.

The chain combines TRBV9 with TRBJ2-1; D is possibly TRBD1 (5 bases). Trimming took off 0 bases at V and 5 bases at J, with 9 bases between the two ends. Germline values: CDR1 SGDLS, CDR2 YYNGEE. The CDR3 contains 14 residues. CDR3 loop: CASSVEGFNNEQFF. The CDR3 bases are TGTGCCAGCAGCGTAGAGGGGTTCAACAATGAGCAGTTCTTC.

The CDR3 reads CASSGVGGSPLHF. CDR3 coding DNA: TGTGCCAGTAGTGGAGTTGGAGGTTCACCCCTCCACTTT. This sequence joins TRBV19 and TRBJ1-6; D ambiguous. CDR1 LNHDA and CDR2 SQIVND come from the germline V gene (reference sequence). CDR3 length equals 13 residues. Trimming cost V 5 bases and J 9 bases, with 11 bases left between them.

The chain links TRBV19 to TRBJ2-7; 9 nucleotides line up with TRBD2. The CDR3 runs to 15 residues. The V segment lost 10 bases and the J segment 1 base; nucleotides outside the gene matches: 11. The germline CDR1 and CDR2 sequences are LNHDA and SQIVND (reference sequence). The CDR3 sequence is CATRAATSGSYEQYF. In nucleotides, the CDR3 is TGTGCCACCCGGGCAGCGACTAGCGGTTCCTACGAGCAGTACTTC.

The chain carries TRBV11-2 and TRBJ1-5; D uncertain. V lost 0 bases and J 0 bases, leaving 6 bases between the germline ends. The CDR3 is 15 amino acids. From germline, CDR1 is SGHAT and CDR2 FQNNGV. The CDR3 nucleotides are TGTGCCAGCAGCTTAGAGGCGGATAGCAATCAGCCCCAGCATTTT. It yields the protein CASSLEADSNQPQHF.

This chain joins TRBV18 and TRBJ1-6; 7 nucleotides align to TRBD1. Per germline, CDR1 KGHSH and CDR2 LQKENI. The length of the CDR3 is 13 residues. V trimming: 6 bases; J trimming: 8 bases; junction bases outside the gene matches: 4. The CDR3 DNA follows: TGTGCCAGCTCGTTCAGGGGGGATTCACCCCTCCACTTT. It codes for CASSFRGDSPLHF.

The chain has TRBV19 and TRBJ1-2; D is perhaps TRBD1 (5 bases). The CDR3 length is 14 residues. Germline assignment: CDR1 LNHDA and CDR2 SQIVND (reference sequence). V was pared by 6 bases and J by 3 bases, with 14 bases between. DNA of the CDR3: TGTGCCAGTAGCCCGGGACTCCAGTACTATGGCTACACCTTC. Its protein product is CASSPGLQYYGYTF.

The gene calls are TRBV21-1 and TRBJ2-1; TRBD2 is the table's D call and was not checked against the DNA. TRBV21-1 is described as a pseudogene. The CDR3 consists of 15 residues. CDR3 DNA: TGTGCCAGCAGAACGACTACCTCTTTTTACAATGAGCAGTTCTTC. Its protein is CASRTTTSFYNEQFF.

The genes are TRBV20-1 and TRBJ1-2; D might be TRBD1 (6 bases). Germline lookup yields CDR1 DFQATT and CDR2 SNEGSKA (reference sequence). This CDR3 is built from 14 residues. Trimming took off 3 bases at V and 2 bases at J, with 13 bases between the two ends. CDR3 protein: CSASDLGQNYGYTF. In nucleotides, the CDR3 is TGCAGTGCTAGTGACCTAGGACAGAACTATGGCTACACCTTC.

The V and J genes are TRBV7-3 and TRBJ2-6; TRBD2 is a possible D gene (5 bases). This CDR3 comprises 16 residues. V lost 0 bases and J 1 base, leaving 7 bases between the germline ends. Per the germline V gene, CDR1 is SGHTA and CDR2 is FQGTGA. CDR3 sequence reads: CASSLTGGSGANVLTF. In DNA, the CDR3 is TGTGCCAGCAGCTTAACTGGAGGATCTGGGGCCAACGTCCTGACTTTC.